The rows below give T cell receptor beta chains drawn from one sample of a study of CXCR3-negative and CXCR3-positive naive CD8 T cells. TCRdb re-analyzed the 5' RACE reads; it lists each CDR3 protein once, without DNA. The sample is made up of around 60,000 distinct CDR3 sequences, and the top ten hold roughly 0.58% of it. The sequenced sample was naive CXCR3+ CD8+ T cells from blood. Receptor source: a human donor in good health. Some clones in this sample may be carry-over from other donors' samples. Each CDR3 is given with its conserved first and last residue.

j_call	v_call	cdr3_aa
TRBJ2-7	TRBV11-3	CASRQGEGSYEQYF
TRBJ2-3	TRBV7-9	CASRGGGYTDTQYF
TRBJ1-5	TRBV6-2/TRBV6-3	CASSYSEGSQPQHF
TRBJ1-1	TRBV7-9	CASSFWGERAEAFF
TRBJ2-7	TRBV11-3	CASRPGQGYEQYF
TRBJ2-1	TRBV7-8	CASVPLGGTFHEQFF
TRBJ2-7	TRBV4-3	CASSQEASSSYEQYF
TRBJ1-1	TRBV19	CASSIGFGTNTEAFF
TRBJ2-7	TRBV27	CASSFGQGSSYEQYF
TRBJ2-7	TRBV13	CASSFGTGGDEQYF
TRBJ2-7	TRBV12-5	CASGTNSYEQYF
TRBJ1-3	TRBV28	CASRTNQPEGPGNTIYF
TRBJ2-7	TRBV20-1	CSATGQSSSYEQYF
TRBJ2-1	TRBV6-2/TRBV6-3	CASRGRGLNEQFF
TRBJ2-1	TRBV5-1	CASSPEPQSSYNEQFF